These 2 T cell receptor beta chains were all obtained from the same sample, sequenced in a study of T cells in women clearing cervical HPV infection. Clones were sequenced by immunoSEQ multiplex PCR, and TCRdb holds only the in-frame ones, with some missing. This listing includes more than 40,000 clones. Sequencing used blood buffy coat. These receptors all come from a woman between 18 and 75 years old with a cervical HPV16 infection that either progressed to CIN3+ or cleared (not recorded which).

In the case of this clone: The missing CDR3 end, 3 residues past where the read stops, is filled in from the germline J gene. The J gene is TRBJ1-5, the V gene TRBV19, with 10 bases aligning to TRBD1. Trimming at V came to 6 bases and at J to 4 bases, leaving 3 bases not matched to a gene. The CDR3 contains 14 residues. Germline CDR1 and CDR2: LNHDA and SQIVND (reference sequence). The CDR3 loop reads CASSRQGANQPQHF. CDR3 DNA (partial): TGTGCCAGTAGCAGACAGGGGGCGAATCAGCCC.

As concerns this clone: The CDR3 goes on 3 residues after the read ends, and that part is filled in from the germline J gene. The chain combines TRBV30 with TRBJ1-3; unclear D gene. CDR1 GTSNPN and CDR2 SVGIG come from the germline V gene (reference sequence). The CDR3 is 12 residues long. Trimming cost V 2 bases and J 5 bases, with 7 bases left between them. The CDR3 region is CAWSMRRNTIYF. The sequenced CDR3 bases are TGTGCCTGGAGTATGCGGAGAAACACC.